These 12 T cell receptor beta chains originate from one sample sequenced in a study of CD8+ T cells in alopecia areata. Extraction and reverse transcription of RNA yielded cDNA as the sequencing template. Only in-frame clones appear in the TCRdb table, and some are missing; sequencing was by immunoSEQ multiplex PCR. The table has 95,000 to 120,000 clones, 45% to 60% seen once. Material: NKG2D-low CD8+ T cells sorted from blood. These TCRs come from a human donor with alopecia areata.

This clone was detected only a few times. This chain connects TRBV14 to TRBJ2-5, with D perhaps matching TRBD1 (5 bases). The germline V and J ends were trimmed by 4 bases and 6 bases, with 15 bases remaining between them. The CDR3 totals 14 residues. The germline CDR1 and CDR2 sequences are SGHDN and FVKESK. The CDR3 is CASSPDSGLQTQYF. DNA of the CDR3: TGTGCCAGCAGCCCCGACAGTGGTTTGCAGACCCAGTACTTC. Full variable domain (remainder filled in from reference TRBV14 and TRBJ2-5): EAGVTQFPSHSVIEKGQTVTLRCDPISGHDNLYWYRRVMGKEIKFLLHFVKESKQDESGMPNNRFLAERTGGTYSTLKVQPAELEDSGVYFCASSPDSGLQTQYFGPGTRLLVL.

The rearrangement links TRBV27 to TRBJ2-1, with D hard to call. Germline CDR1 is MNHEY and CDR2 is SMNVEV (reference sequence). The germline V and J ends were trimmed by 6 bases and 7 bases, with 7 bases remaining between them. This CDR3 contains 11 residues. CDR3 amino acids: CASSLSNEQFF. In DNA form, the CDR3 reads TGTGCCAGCAGCTTGTCGAATGAGCAGTTCTTC.

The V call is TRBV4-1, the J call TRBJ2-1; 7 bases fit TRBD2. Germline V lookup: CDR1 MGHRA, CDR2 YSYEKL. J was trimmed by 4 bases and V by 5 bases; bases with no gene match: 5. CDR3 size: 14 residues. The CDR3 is CASSGGRAYNEQFF. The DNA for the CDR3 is TGCGCCAGCAGCGGTGGGAGGGCATACAATGAGCAGTTCTTC.

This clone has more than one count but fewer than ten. This CDR3 reads CSVEGGGTSGYEQYF. The CDR3 DNA sequence: TGCAGCGTTGAAGGGGGAGGGACCTCTGGGTACGAGCAGTACTTC. The chain joins TRBV29-1 to TRBJ2-7; 7 nucleotides match TRBD2. The trim removed 1 base at V and 4 bases at J, leaving 10 bases unmatched. The CDR3 runs to 15 residues. Germline lookup yields CDR1 SQVTM and CDR2 ANQGSEA.

Here the CDR3 DNA reads TGTGCCAGTAGTATTACCGGGGAGCTGTTTTTT. Protein sequence: CASSITGELFF. This sequence joins TRBV19 and TRBJ2-2; D gene ambiguous. The CDR3 has 11 amino acids. Germline-derived CDR1 and CDR2 are LNHDA and SQIVND (reference sequence). V was trimmed by 3 bases and J by 5 bases, leaving 1 base between them.

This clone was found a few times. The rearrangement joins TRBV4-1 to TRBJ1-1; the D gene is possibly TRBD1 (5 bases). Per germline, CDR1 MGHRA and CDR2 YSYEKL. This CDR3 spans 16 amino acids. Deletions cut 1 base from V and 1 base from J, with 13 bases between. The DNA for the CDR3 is TGCGCCAGCAGCCAAGTTGGACCGGGGACGAACACTGAAGCTTTCTTT. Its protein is CASSQVGPGTNTEAFF.

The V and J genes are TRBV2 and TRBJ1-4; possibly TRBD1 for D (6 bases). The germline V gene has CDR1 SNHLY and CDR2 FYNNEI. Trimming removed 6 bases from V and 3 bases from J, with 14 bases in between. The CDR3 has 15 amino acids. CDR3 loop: CASRETGGANEKLFF. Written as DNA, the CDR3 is TGTGCCAGCAGGGAGACAGGCGGGGCTAATGAAAAACTGTTTTTT. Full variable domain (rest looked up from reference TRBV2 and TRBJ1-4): EPEVTQTPSHQVTQMGQEVILRCVPISNHLYFYWYRQILGQKVEFLVSFYNNEISEKSEIFDDQFSVERPDGSNFTLKIRSTKLEDSAMYFCASRETGGANEKLFFGSGTQLSVL.

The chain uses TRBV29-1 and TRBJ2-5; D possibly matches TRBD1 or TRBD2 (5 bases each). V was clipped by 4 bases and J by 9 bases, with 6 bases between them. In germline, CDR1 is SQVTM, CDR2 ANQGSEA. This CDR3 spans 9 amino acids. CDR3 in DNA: TGCAGCGTTGCGGGGCCCCAGTACTTC. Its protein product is CSVAGPQYF. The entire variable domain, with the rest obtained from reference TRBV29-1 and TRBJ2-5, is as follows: SAVISQKPSRDICQRGTSLTIQCQVDSQVTMMFWYRQQPGQSLTLIATANQGSEATYESGFVIDKFPISRPNLTFSTLTVSNMSPEDSSIYLCSVAGPQYFGPGTRLLVL.

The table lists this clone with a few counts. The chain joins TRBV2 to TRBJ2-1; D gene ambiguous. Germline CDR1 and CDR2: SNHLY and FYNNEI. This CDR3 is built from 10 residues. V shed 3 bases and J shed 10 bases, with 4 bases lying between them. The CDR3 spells CASSDTEQFF. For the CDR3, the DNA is TGTGCCAGCAGTGACACAGAGCAGTTCTTC.

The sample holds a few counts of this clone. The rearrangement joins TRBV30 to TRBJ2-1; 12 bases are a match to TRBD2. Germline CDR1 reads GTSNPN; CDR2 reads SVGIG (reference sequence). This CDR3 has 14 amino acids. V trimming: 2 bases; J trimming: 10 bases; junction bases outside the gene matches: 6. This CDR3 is CAWSRLAGAGEQFF. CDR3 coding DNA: TGTGCCTGGAGTAGACTAGCGGGAGCGGGAGAGCAGTTCTTC. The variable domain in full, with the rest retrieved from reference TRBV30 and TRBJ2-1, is SQTIHQWPATLVQPVGSPLSLECTVEGTSNPNLYWYRQAAGRGLQLLFYSVGIGQISSEVPQNLSASRPQDRQFILSSKKLLLSDSGFYLCAWSRLAGAGEQFFGPGTRLTVL.

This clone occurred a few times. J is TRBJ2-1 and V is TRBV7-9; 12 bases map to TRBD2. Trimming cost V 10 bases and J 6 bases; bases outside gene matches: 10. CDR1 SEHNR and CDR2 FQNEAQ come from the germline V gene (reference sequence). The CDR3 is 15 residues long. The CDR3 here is CATAKPSGRVNEQFF. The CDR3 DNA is TGTGCCACCGCTAAACCTAGCGGGAGGGTCAATGAGCAGTTCTTC.

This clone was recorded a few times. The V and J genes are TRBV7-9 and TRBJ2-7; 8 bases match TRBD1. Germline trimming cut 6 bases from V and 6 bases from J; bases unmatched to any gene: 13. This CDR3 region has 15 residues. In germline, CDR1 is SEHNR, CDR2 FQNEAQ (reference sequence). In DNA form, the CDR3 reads TGTGCCAGCAGTCAGACCGGGACAGGAGTACGCGAGCAGTACTTC. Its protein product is CASSQTGTGVREQYF.